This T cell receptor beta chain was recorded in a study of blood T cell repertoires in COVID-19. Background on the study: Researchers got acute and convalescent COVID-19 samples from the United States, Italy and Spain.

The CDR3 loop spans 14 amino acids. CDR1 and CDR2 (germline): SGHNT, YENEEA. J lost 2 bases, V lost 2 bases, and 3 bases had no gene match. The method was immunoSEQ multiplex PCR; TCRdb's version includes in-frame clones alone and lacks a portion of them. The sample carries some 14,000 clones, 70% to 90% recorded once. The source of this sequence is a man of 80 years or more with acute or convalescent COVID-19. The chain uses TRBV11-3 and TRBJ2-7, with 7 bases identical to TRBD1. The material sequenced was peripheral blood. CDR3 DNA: TGTGCCAGCAGCTTACGGGACAGTACCTACGAGCAGTACTTC. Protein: CASSLRDSTYEQYF. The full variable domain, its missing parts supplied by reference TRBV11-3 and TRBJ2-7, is EAGVVQSPRYKIIEKKQPVAFWCNPISGHNTLYWYLQNLGQGPELLIRYENEEAVDDSQLPKDRFSAERLKGVDSTLKIQPAELGDSAVYLCASSLRDSTYEQYFGPGTRLTVT.